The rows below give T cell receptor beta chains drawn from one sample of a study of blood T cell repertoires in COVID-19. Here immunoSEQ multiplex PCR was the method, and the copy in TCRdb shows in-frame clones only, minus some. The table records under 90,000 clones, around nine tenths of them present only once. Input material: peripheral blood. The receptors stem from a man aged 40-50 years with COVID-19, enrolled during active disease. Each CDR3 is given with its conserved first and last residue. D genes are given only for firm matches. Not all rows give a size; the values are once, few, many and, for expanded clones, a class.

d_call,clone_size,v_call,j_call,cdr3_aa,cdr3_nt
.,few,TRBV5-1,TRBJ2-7,CASSPDRSSYEQYF,TGCGCCAGCAGCCCAGACAGGAGCTCCTACGAGCAGTACTTC
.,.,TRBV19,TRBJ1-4,CASKDRPNEKLFF,TGTGCCAGTAAAGACAGACCAAATGAAAAACTGTTTTTT
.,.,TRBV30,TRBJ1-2,CAWSVGGGYTF,TGTGCCTGGAGTGTCGGGGGTGGCTACACCTTC
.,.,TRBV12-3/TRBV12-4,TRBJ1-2,CASRGGAGGYTF,TGTGCCAGCAGGGGGGGGGCAGGAGGCTACACCTTC
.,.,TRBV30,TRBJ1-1,CAWRMSGIFTEAFF,TGTGCCTGGAGGATGTCAGGGATATTCACTGAAGCTTTCTTT
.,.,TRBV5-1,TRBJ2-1,CASSLVLEGNEQFF,TGCGCCAGCAGCTTGGTACTAGAAGGCAATGAGCAGTTCTTC
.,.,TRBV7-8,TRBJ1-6,CASSLAVGEHNSPLHF,TGTGCCAGCAGCTTAGCTGTTGGAGAGCATAATTCACCCCTCCACTTT
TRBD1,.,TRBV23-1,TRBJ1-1,CASSTGTENTEAFF,TGCGCCAGCAGTACCGGGACAGAAAACACTGAAGCTTTCTTT
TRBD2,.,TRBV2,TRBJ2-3,CASRGSLAGGSRDTQYF,TGTGCCAGCAGAGGGTCCCTAGCGGGGGGAAGTAGAGATACGCAGTATTTT
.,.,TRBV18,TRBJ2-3,CASSPLGGAQNTQYF,TGTGCCAGCTCACCTTTGGGGGGGGCGCAAAATACGCAGTATTTT
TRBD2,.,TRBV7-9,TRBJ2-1,CASSLGAIAGGYNEQFF,TGTGCCAGCAGCTTAGGTGCGATAGCGGGGGGGTACAATGAGCAGTTCTTC
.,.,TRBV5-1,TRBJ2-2,CASSLAGTGELFF,TGCGCCAGCAGCTTGGCCGGGACCGGGGAGCTGTTTTTT
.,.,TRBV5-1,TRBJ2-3,CASSLAAGAATDTQYF,TGCGCCAGCAGCTTGGCCGCGGGGGCAGCCACAGATACGCAGTATTTT
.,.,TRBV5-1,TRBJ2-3,CASSLSRPQADTQYF,TGCGCCAGCAGCTTGTCAAGACCCCAGGCAGATACGCAGTATTTT
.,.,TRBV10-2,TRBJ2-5,CASSESLSQETQYF,TGCGCCAGCAGTGAAAGCCTATCCCAAGAGACCCAGTACTTC
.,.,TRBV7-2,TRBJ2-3,CASSPRTATDTQYF,TGTGCCAGCAGCCCACGGACTGCCACAGATACGCAGTATTTT
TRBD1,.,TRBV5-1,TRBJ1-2,CASSLAGTGFGYTF,TGCGCCAGCAGCTTGGCCGGGACAGGGTTTGGCTACACCTTC
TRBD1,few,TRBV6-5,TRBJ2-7,CASSKDRASEQYF,TGTGCCAGCAGTAAGGACAGGGCCTCCGAGCAGTACTTC
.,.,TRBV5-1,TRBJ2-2,CASSLGQIQTGELFF,TGCGCCAGCAGCTTGGGTCAGATTCAAACCGGGGAGCTGTTTTTT
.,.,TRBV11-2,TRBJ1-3,CASSLKGEINTIYF,TGTGCCAGCAGCTTAAAAGGGGAAATAAACACCATATATTTT
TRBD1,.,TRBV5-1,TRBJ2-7,CASSSKTGGKQYEQYF,TGCGCCAGCAGCTCGAAAACAGGGGGCAAACAATACGAGCAGTACTTC
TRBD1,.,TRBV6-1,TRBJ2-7,CASSEATGQGLYEQYF,TGTGCCAGCAGTGAAGCCACGGGACAGGGTCTCTACGAGCAGTACTTC
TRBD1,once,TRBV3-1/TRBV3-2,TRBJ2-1,CASRGTGSNEQFF,TGTGCCAGCAGAGGGACAGGGTCGAATGAGCAGTTCTTC
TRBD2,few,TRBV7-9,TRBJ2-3,CASSTLGLAPRGDTDTQYF,TGTGCCAGCAGCACCTTAGGACTAGCTCCTCGCGGTGACACAGATACGCAGTATTTT
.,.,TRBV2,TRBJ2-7,CASSVQNIGEQYF,TGTGCCAGCAGTGTGCAGAATATTGGCGAGCAGTACTTC
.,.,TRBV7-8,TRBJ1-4,CASSLTLQRATNEKLFF,TGTGCCAGCAGCTTAACATTACAGAGAGCAACTAATGAAAAACTGTTTTTT
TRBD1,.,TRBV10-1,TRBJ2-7,CVATRGQGCEQYF,TGCGTAGCTACACGAGGACAGGGGTGCGAGCAGTACTTC
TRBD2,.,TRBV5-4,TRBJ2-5,CASSRPGTSGRETQYF,TGTGCCAGCAGCCGACCCGGGACTAGCGGCCGGGAGACCCAGTACTTC
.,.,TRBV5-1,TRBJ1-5,CASSLVPGREPQHF,TGCGCCAGCAGCTTGGTACCGGGCAGGGAGCCCCAGCATTTT
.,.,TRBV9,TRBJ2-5,CASSAGPPETQYF,TGTGCCAGCAGCGCGGGTCCCCCGGAGACCCAGTACTTC
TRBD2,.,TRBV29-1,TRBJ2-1,CSVEVQLLAGGNYNEQFF,TGCAGCGTTGAAGTCCAACTACTAGCGGGGGGGAACTACAATGAGCAGTTCTTC
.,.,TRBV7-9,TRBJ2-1,CASTQTGDEQFF,TGTGCCAGCACCCAAACGGGGGATGAGCAGTTCTTC
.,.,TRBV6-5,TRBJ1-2,CASSLGGLKYGYTF,TGTGCCAGCAGCCTGGGGGGGTTGAAATATGGCTACACCTTC
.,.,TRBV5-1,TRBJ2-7,CASSTDTYEQYF,TGCGCCAGCAGCACCGACACTTACGAGCAGTACTTC